This is a list of T cell receptor beta chains from one sample in a study of spatial heterogeneity in lung cancer. TCRdb ran MiXCR on the 5' RACE reads and lists one entry per CDR3 protein. The table includes around 12,000 distinct CDR3 sequences, roughly an eighth detected once. Specimen: PBMCs, collected at surgery. These receptors were obtained from a female donor with early-stage non-small cell lung cancer. Each CDR3 is given with its conserved first and last residue. A D gene is named only where the DNA matches it firmly. Clone size is shown for a subset of rows, as once, few, many or a class of expanded clone.

cdr3_aa cdr3_nt d_call clone_size v_call cdr3_length j_call
CATSDGTEESGELFF TGTGCCACCAGTGATGGGACAGAGGAGTCCGGGGAGCTGTTTTTT TRBD1 medium-sized TRBV24-1 15 TRBJ2-2
CASRLSGGEQYF TGTGCCAGCAGGTTAAGCGGGGGGGAGCAGTACTTC TRBD2 . TRBV7-8 12 TRBJ2-7
CASSPGPYGYTF TGTGCCAGCAGTCCCGGACCATATGGCTACACCTTC . many TRBV28 12 TRBJ1-2
CASSTPGLAGVKDTQYF TGTGCCAGCAGCACTCCGGGACTAGCGGGAGTGAAAGATACGCAGTATTTT TRBD2 many TRBV11-2 17 TRBJ2-3
CASSPTGGEANEKLFF TGTGCCAGCAGCCCGACAGGGGGCGAGGCTAATGAAAAACTGTTTTTT TRBD1 many TRBV7-6 16 TRBJ1-4
CASSPPPSGDYGYTF TGTGCCAGCAGCCCCCCCCCCTCAGGGGACTATGGCTACACCTTC . many TRBV7-6 15 TRBJ1-2
CASSRTSGTLYNEQFF TGTGCCAGCAGCCGGACTAGCGGGACCCTCTACAATGAGCAGTTCTTC TRBD2 medium-sized TRBV4-2 16 TRBJ2-1
CASSPTRDRASNEQFF TGCGCCAGCAGCCCAACCCGGGACAGGGCTAGCAATGAGCAGTTCTTC TRBD1 few TRBV4-1 16 TRBJ2-1
CASSLVPQRGSSYNSPLHF TGTGCCAGCAGCTTAGTACCCCAACGCGGCAGCTCCTATAATTCACCCCTCCACTTT . medium-sized TRBV7-2 19 TRBJ1-6
CASSPTAANTEAFF TGTGCCAGCTCACCTACGGCGGCGAACACTGAAGCTTTCTTT . . TRBV18 14 TRBJ1-1
CASSRTSGSYNEQFF TGTGCCAGCAGCAGGACTAGCGGCTCCTACAATGAGCAGTTCTTC TRBD2 . TRBV5-4 15 TRBJ2-1
CASSLDLDSLNTGELFF TGTGCCAGCAGCTTAGATTTGGACAGCCTGAACACCGGGGAGCTGTTTTTT . many TRBV7-9 17 TRBJ2-2
CASSQDRLGGYTF TGCGCCAGCAGCCAAGATCGACTAGGTGGCTACACCTTC . few TRBV4-3 13 TRBJ1-2
CASSFEGNRGNTIYF TGTGCCAGCAGCTTTGAGGGGAACCGGGGAAACACCATATATTTT . medium-sized TRBV7-9 15 TRBJ1-3
CASSRAGLTYEQYF TGTGCCAGCAGTCGAGCGGGCCTGACCTACGAGCAGTACTTC . medium-sized TRBV11-2 14 TRBJ2-7
CAWSVLAGTSGYTF TGTGCCTGGAGTGTACTCGCAGGGACTTCTGGCTACACCTTC . . TRBV30 14 TRBJ1-2